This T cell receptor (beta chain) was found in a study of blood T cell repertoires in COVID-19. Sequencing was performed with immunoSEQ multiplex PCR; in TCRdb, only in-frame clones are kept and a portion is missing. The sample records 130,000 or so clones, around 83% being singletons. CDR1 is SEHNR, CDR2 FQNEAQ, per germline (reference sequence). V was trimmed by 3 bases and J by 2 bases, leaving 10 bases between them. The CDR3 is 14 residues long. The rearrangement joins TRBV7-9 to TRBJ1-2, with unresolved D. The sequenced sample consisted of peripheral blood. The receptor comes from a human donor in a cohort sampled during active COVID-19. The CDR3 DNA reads TGTGCCAGCAGCTTTGAACAGAGCAACTATGGCTACACCTTC. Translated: CASSFEQSNYGYTF. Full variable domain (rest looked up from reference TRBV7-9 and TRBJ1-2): DTGVSQNPRHKITKRGQNVTFRCDPISEHNRLYWYRQTLGQGPEFLTYFQNEAQLEKSRLLSDRFSAERPKGSFSTLEIQRTEQGDSAMYLCASSFEQSNYGYTFGSGTRLTVV.